This TCR beta chain is drawn from a study of blood T cells in healthy people across ages. For the second PCR, which ran for about 6 to 11 cycles, a sample-barcoded 5' primer and a J-beta primer mix were used. Every single cDNA molecule received a tag from a template-switch adaptor with 12 random nucleotides. Per sample, CDR3-containing paired-end reads numbered at least 2.5 million. MiXCR, applied by TCRdb to the 5' RACE reads, yields one record per CDR3 protein. The sample has hundreds of thousands of distinct CDR3 sequences; around 40% are singletons. From germline, CDR1 is SQVTM and CDR2 ANQGSEA. Trimming took off 3 bases at V and 5 bases at J, with 13 bases between the two ends. This CDR3 is built from 13 residues. The people who gave samples were healthy Caucasians from Russia, aged roughly 6 to 100.

This chain links TRBV29-1 with TRBJ1-1; D gene ambiguous. Sequencing was carried out using blood. The clonotype originates from a woman aged 60-70 years in good health. CDR3 protein: CSVDPGPGTEAFF. Here the CDR3 DNA reads TGCAGCGTTGATCCAGGCCCGGGAACTGAAGCTTTCTTT. The whole variable domain, filled in from reference TRBV29-1 and TRBJ1-1, reads SAVISQKPSRDICQRGTSLTIQCQVDSQVTMMFWYRQQPGQSLTLIATANQGSEATYESGFVIDKFPISRPNLTFSTLTVSNMSPEDSSIYLCSVDPGPGTEAFFGQGTRLTVV.